The rows below give T cell receptor beta chains drawn from one sample of a study of T cell repertoires in cytomegalovirus infection. TCRdb re-called the reads with MiXCR, one entry per CDR3 protein. The sample shows approximately 500,000 distinct CDR3 sequences, approximately 16% of them seen only once. Material: CD8+ T cells from PBMCs. These receptors originate from a human donor in good health (CMV status not recorded). Some clones in this sample may be carry-over from other donors' samples. Both conserved end residues are part of each CDR3.

CDR3 protein,J gene,V gene
CASSRQGLYNEQFF,TRBJ2-1,TRBV7-9
CASSYFSGWSYEQYF,TRBJ2-7,TRBV6-5
CSATPTGVTYEQYF,TRBJ2-7,TRBV20-1
CASSSYRGANTEAFF,TRBJ1-1,TRBV28
CASSYRGRGGTEAFF,TRBJ1-1,TRBV6-2/TRBV6-3
CASSLELDRTNYGYTF,TRBJ1-2,TRBV7-6
CASSVGLESYEQYF,TRBJ2-7,TRBV9
CASSISGKNAYEQYF,TRBJ2-7,TRBV5-1
CASSLADTGAAYEQYF,TRBJ2-7,TRBV12-3/TRBV12-4
CTWSELGTSGSEQFF,TRBJ2-1,TRBV30
CASLEGVNTGELFF,TRBJ2-2,TRBV5-4
CASSEQGTHEQYF,TRBJ2-7,TRBV4-2
CASSSARRGKVQETQYF,TRBJ2-5,TRBV12-3/TRBV12-4
CASSLYSGDEQYF,TRBJ2-7,TRBV28
CASSLTPPDTQYF,TRBJ2-3,TRBV27
CASSQDGINPLHF,TRBJ1-6,TRBV4-1
CASSLSSISGTGFDTEAFF,TRBJ1-1,TRBV28
CASSTHLNTGELFF,TRBJ2-2,TRBV12-3/TRBV12-4
CASSQATGHTYEQYF,TRBJ2-7,TRBV4-1
CAMWTGGAYNEQFF,TRBJ2-1,TRBV10-3